This T cell receptor beta chain was identified during a study of cytomegalovirus exposure and HLA in healthy donors. Study outcomes and limitations: Further analysis was carried out later, and it showed several of the most significant clusters appearing linked to common viral pathogens.

Donors were ostensibly healthy at sampling, although undocumented immune exposures were probable. Both 60 Vbeta primers and 13 Jbeta primers went into the PCR. Some clones are missing from TCRdb's copy, which holds only in-frame ones; the method was immunoSEQ multiplex PCR. The repertoire consists of some 130,000 clones, with 79% occurring once and the leading ten covering 0.95% to 1.4%. Between the trimmed V and J ends, which lost 0 bases and 5 bases, there was a span of 13 bases. CDR1 is GTSNPN, CDR2 SVGIG, per germline (reference sequence). The CDR3 extends over 14 amino acids. For this clone: Its matching antigen is unknown.

Specimen: PBMCs. V usage is TRBV30 and J usage is TRBJ1-1; perhaps TRBD1 as D (6 bases). The receptor was isolated from a male donor in good health and CMV-seronegative. CDR3: CAWSVQGRGTEAFF. The CDR3, as DNA: TGTGCCTGGAGTGTACAGGGAAGGGGTACTGAAGCTTTCTTT.